The 11 T cell receptor beta chains below come from one sample, sequenced in a study of blood T cell repertoires in COVID-19. TCRdb's table, derived via immunoSEQ multiplex PCR, lists solely in-frame clones and lacks some. The sample carries 140,000 or so clones, 80% recorded once. The source material was peripheral blood. The receptors come from a man in his 70s who had recovered from COVID-19.

The gene calls are TRBV3-1 (or the pseudogene TRBV3-2) and TRBJ1-4; D ambiguous. The CDR3 extends over 19 amino acids. Germline V gives CDR1 LGHDT, CDR2 YNNKEL (reference sequence). The V end lost 0 bases, the J end lost 7 bases, and 24 bases lay between the germline ends. CDR3 bases: TGTGCCAGCAGCCAAGACGGCGGGGTACCACCTAAGGTTCGTGAAAAACTGTTTTTT. Residues: CASSQDGGVPPKVREKLFF.

The gene calls are TRBV5-1 and TRBJ2-7; no definite D call. This CDR3 is 13 amino acids long. Trimming left V 4 bases short and J 7 bases short, with 15 bases between. Germline V gene sequence: CDR1 SGHRS, CDR2 YFSETQ. The CDR3 here is CASSHSSAGEQYF. DNA of the CDR3: TGCGCCAGCAGCCACTCCAGCGCCGGTGAGCAGTACTTC.

V gene TRBV11-2 combines with J gene TRBJ2-7, with a tentative D call TRBD1 (5 bases). V lost 0 bases and J 4 bases, leaving 16 bases between the germline ends. Germline CDR1 is SGHAT and CDR2 is FQNNGV. This CDR3 spans 16 amino acids. The CDR3 nucleotides are TGTGCCAGCAGCTTAGAGGGAACAGGTGCTGGATACGAGCAGTACTTC. It translates to CASSLEGTGAGYEQYF.

This clone appeared a single time. The gene calls are TRBV5-1 and TRBJ2-1; 12 bases are a match to TRBD2. Trimming took 4 bases from V and 0 from J; bases not matched to a gene: 8. This CDR3 comprises 18 residues. CDR1 is SGHRS, CDR2 YFSETQ, per germline. The CDR3 nucleotides read TGCGCCAGCAGCGGGGGACTAGCGGGCTTGAGCTCCTACAATGAGCAGTTCTTC. Amino acid sequence: CASSGGLAGLSSYNEQFF.

The chain joins TRBV7-7 to TRBJ2-3; 8 bases align to TRBD2. The CDR3 extends over 13 amino acids. J gave up 5 bases and V 10 bases, and 8 bases lay outside the gene matches. Germline V gene sequence: CDR1 SSHAT, CDR2 FNYEAQ (reference sequence). CDR3 bases: TGTGCCACCGGGAGGGAGCAAGGAGATACGCAGTATTTT. Its translation is CATGREQGDTQYF. Complete variable domain (other parts from reference TRBV7-7 and TRBJ2-3): GAGVSQSPRYKVTKRGQDVTLRCDPISSHATLYWYQQALGQGPEFLTYFNYEAQPDKSGLPSDRFSAERPEGSISTLTIQRTEQRDSAMYRCATGREQGDTQYFGPGTRLTVL.

The DNA of the CDR3 is TGTGCCAGCACAGCGGGCGGTAAGGAACTCACAGATACGCAGTATTTT. Translation gives CASTAGGKELTDTQYF. This sequence joins TRBV28 and TRBJ2-3, with a possible D match to TRBD2 (6 bases). V was shortened by 7 bases and J by 2 bases, with 19 bases between the two germline ends. CDR1 is MDHEN and CDR2 is SYDVKM in the germline V gene. This CDR3 region has 16 residues.

The chain couples TRBV4-3 to TRBJ2-2; D remains unclear. Trimming pared 1 base from V and 8 bases from J, leaving 11 bases between. Germline assignment: CDR1 LGHNA and CDR2 YSLEER. The CDR3 has 14 amino acids. In DNA form, the CDR3 reads TGCGCCAGCAGCCAAGTTTATGAGTCTGGGGAGCTGTTTTTT. Its translation is CASSQVYESGELFF.

This clone was recorded only once. The chain carries TRBV6-5 and TRBJ2-2; TRBD1 matches at 7 bases. The CDR3 runs 14 residues. Germline trimming cut 0 bases from V and 6 bases from J; bases unmatched to any gene: 1. Germline V CDR1 and CDR2: MNHEY, SVGAGI. CDR3 amino acids: CASSYSGQSGELFF. The CDR3 DNA follows: TGTGCCAGCAGTTACTCGGGACAGTCCGGGGAGCTGTTTTTT.

The gene calls are TRBV30 and TRBJ2-7, with D tentatively TRBD2 (6 bases). Germline V gene sequence: CDR1 GTSNPN, CDR2 SVGIG (reference sequence). Trimming left V 0 bases short and J 3 bases short, with 12 bases between. This CDR3 spans 14 amino acids. The CDR3 DNA reads as TGTGCCTGGAGTGTATTCGGGAGTCACTACGAGCAGTACTTC. Protein: CAWSVFGSHYEQYF.

V is TRBV19 and J is TRBJ2-7; 8 bases match TRBD1. Losses at the gene ends were 5 bases for V and 7 bases for J; bases not matched to a gene: 7. Germline lookup yields CDR1 LNHDA and CDR2 SQIVND (reference sequence). The length of the CDR3 is 13 residues. CDR3 nucleotide sequence: TGTGCCAGTAGTCCGGACAGGGCGCGAGAGCAGTACTTC. Amino acids: CASSPDRAREQYF. The full variable domain, rest sourced from reference TRBV19 and TRBJ2-7, is DGGITQSPKYLFRKEGQNVTLSCEQNLNHDAMYWYRQDPGQGLRLIYYSQIVNDFQKGDIAEGYSVSREKKESFPLTVTSAQKNPTAFYLCASSPDRAREQYFGPGTRLTVT.

The chain links TRBV6-5 to TRBJ2-7; the match to TRBD2 covers 8 bases. In germline, CDR1 is MNHEY, CDR2 SVGAGI. V lost 7 bases, J lost 3 bases, and 8 bases stayed unmatched. The CDR3 length is 14 residues. The CDR3 nucleotides are TGTGCCAGCACTACCGTAGCGGGAAACTACGAGCAGTACTTC. Its protein is CASTTVAGNYEQYF.